Many counts were recorded for the clone carrying this TCR beta chain. Node-negative disease was confirmed in all patients by CT and PET/CT, with no prior chemotherapy, radiotherapy or other malignancies. Germline CDR1 is SGHTA and CDR2 is FQGTGA. CDR3 length: 16 residues. Unmatched junction bases numbered 6, after V lost 2 bases and J lost 1 base. This entry is derived from a study of prognosis after radiotherapy for stage I lung cancer. At the level of the study: Distant metastases showed up in a few patients after radiotherapy, at a median of about 7 months, while about 15 showed no significant progression.

Multiplex PCR in two rounds served to amplify TCR beta CDR3 from genomic DNA. Primers specific to each TRBV and TRBJ gene were used in first-round PCR. MiXCR was run by TCRdb on the multiplex PCR reads, yielding one entry per CDR3 protein. The sample includes 20,000 to 25,000 distinct CDR3 sequences, roughly 43% of them seen just once. V and J are TRBV7-3 and TRBJ2-3; 7 bases fit TRBD2. The receptor's source is a donor aged 50 or older with non-small cell lung cancer. Sample: PBMCs, taken before or after stereotactic body radiation therapy (not recorded which). Here the CDR3 reads CASSLSAGAGTDTQYF. Written as DNA, the CDR3 is TGTGCCAGCAGCTTATCGGCGGGAGCCGGCACAGATACGCAGTATTTT.